This passage covers 29 T cell receptor beta chains from one sample sequenced in a study of cytomegalovirus exposure and HLA in healthy donors. PCR amplification relied on 60 Vbeta primers (plus 13 Jbeta primers). Clones were read by immunoSEQ multiplex PCR, and TCRdb kept only the in-frame ones, dropping some. The table includes some 120,000 clones, 80% detected once. The specimen sequenced was PBMCs. The receptors shown here come from a man under 40 in good health and CMV-seronegative.

V and J are TRBV27 and TRBJ2-3, with 8 nucleotides matching TRBD2. With V trimmed by 8 bases and J by 2 bases, 9 bases remained unmatched. The germline gives CDR1 MNHEY, CDR2 SMNVEV (reference sequence). The CDR3 is 15 residues long. The CDR3 region has the DNA TGTGCCAGCCGTCTATCTAGCGGGCTCACAGATACGCAGTATTTT. It encodes CASRLSSGLTDTQYF.

Only a few counts were recorded for this clone. The chain couples TRBV18 to TRBJ1-1; no reliable D call. CDR1 and CDR2 (germline): KGHSH, LQKENI. V lost 3 bases and J 7 bases, leaving 9 bases between the germline ends. The CDR3 has 12 amino acids. CDR3 DNA: TGTGCCAGCTCACCTCTCCCAGATGAAGCTTTCTTT. The encoded protein is CASSPLPDEAFF.

The chain uses TRBV5-6 and TRBJ2-5, with D possibly matching TRBD2 (7 bases). The J call is doubtful: the DNA matches TRBJ2-7 better. Germline V gives CDR1 SGHDT, CDR2 YYEEEE. The CDR3 totals 13 residues. For the CDR3, the DNA is TGTGCCAGCAGCAGGGGGGGCTCCTACGAGCAGTACTTC. Amino acids: CASSRGGSYEQYF.

The chain has TRBV29-1 and TRBJ2-7; 7 bases fit TRBD1. Trimming removed 5 bases from V and 2 bases from J; junction bases left unmatched: 0. CDR1 SQVTM and CDR2 ANQGSEA come from the germline V gene. The CDR3 runs 11 residues. CDR3 in amino acids: CSVQGAYEQYF. As DNA, the CDR3 is TGCAGCGTTCAGGGGGCCTACGAGCAGTACTTC.

The genes are TRBV29-1 and TRBJ1-2; 9 bases are a match to TRBD1. Trimming at V came to 3 bases and at J to 8 bases, leaving 7 bases not matched to a gene. CDR3 size: 13 residues. The germline V gene has CDR1 SQVTM and CDR2 ANQGSEA. The CDR3 DNA reads TGCAGCGTTGACAGGACAGGGGACGGGGGCTACACCTTC. Its protein is CSVDRTGDGGYTF.

The gene calls are TRBV9 and TRBJ2-3, with a tentative D call TRBD2 (6 bases). The length of the CDR3 is 17 residues. Germline V gives CDR1 SGDLS, CDR2 YYNGEE. The V end lost 0 bases, the J end lost 4 bases, and 18 bases lay between the germline ends. In nucleotides, the CDR3 is TGTGCCAGCAGCGTAGACGGCACGGGAGTGTTCTCAGATACGCAGTATTTT. It translates to CASSVDGTGVFSDTQYF.

The chain links TRBV7-9 to TRBJ2-7; 11 bases map to TRBD2. V lost 5 bases and J lost 2; bases outside the gene matches: 2. CDR1 is SEHNR and CDR2 is FQNEAQ in the germline V gene (reference sequence). The CDR3 contains 14 residues. The CDR3 bases are TGTGCCAGCAGCAAGGGACTAGCGGCCTACGAGCAGTACTTC. It codes for CASSKGLAAYEQYF.

V gene TRBV29-1 combines with J gene TRBJ1-1; D gene unclear. The CDR3 runs 11 residues. Trimming stripped 7 bases from V and 6 bases from J, with 12 bases between. The germline gives CDR1 SQVTM, CDR2 ANQGSEA. CDR3: CSAEDISEAFF. The CDR3 DNA reads TGCAGCGCCGAAGATATATCTGAAGCTTTCTTT.

The chain combines TRBV2 with TRBJ2-1; 7 nucleotides match TRBD2. This CDR3 has 15 amino acids. After removal of 6 bases from V and 10 bases from J, the junction contained 15 bases not matched to a gene. The germline V gene encodes CDR1 SNHLY and CDR2 FYNNEI. CDR3 in DNA: TGTGCCAGCAGCGCGCTGGGGCGGGAGTTGGGGGAGCAGTTCTTC. It translates to CASSALGRELGEQFF.

This chain joins TRBV11-2 and TRBJ1-5; possible D gene TRBD1, 5 bases. V was shortened by 0 bases and J by 15 bases, with 15 bases between the two germline ends. This CDR3 region has 13 residues. Germline V gene lookup returns CDR1 SGHAT and CDR2 FQNNGV. CDR3 DNA: TGTGCCAGCAGCTTAGATATGGGGCCCACCCGGCATTTT. This encodes CASSLDMGPTRHF.

The chain recombines TRBV28 with TRBJ1-5, with 8 bases fitting TRBD1. V lost 2 bases and J lost 2; bases outside the gene matches: 2. The CDR3 is 15 residues long. The V gene's germline CDR1 is MDHEN and CDR2 SYDVKM. CDR3 residues: CASSLRTGRNQPQHF. The CDR3 coding sequence is TGTGCCAGCAGTTTAAGGACAGGGCGCAATCAGCCCCAGCATTTT.

The chain links TRBV5-4 to TRBJ2-7, with D perhaps matching TRBD1 (6 bases). The CDR3 is 13 residues long. The V and J ends lost 4 bases and 4 bases respectively, with 12 bases between them. Germline CDR1 and CDR2: SGHNT and YYREEE (reference sequence). For the CDR3, the DNA is TGTGCCAGCAGCCACAACAGGGATTACGAGCAGTACTTC. Translated: CASSHNRDYEQYF.

This rearrangement joins TRBV4-1 to TRBJ2-2, with a weak D call TRBD2 (6 bases). Germline assignment: CDR1 MGHRA and CDR2 YSYEKL. Trimming shortened V by 4 bases and J by 2 bases, and 23 bases separated the two germline ends. CDR3 length: 19 residues. This CDR3 reads CASSPPRGAGELNTGELFF. CDR3 DNA sequence: TGCGCCAGCAGCCCACCCCGGGGAGCGGGCGAACTAAACACCGGGGAGCTGTTTTTT.

The chain combines TRBV27 with TRBJ1-4; no definite D call. V was shortened by 5 bases and J by 0 bases, with 4 bases between the two germline ends. This CDR3 is built from 13 residues. Germline V gene lookup returns CDR1 MNHEY and CDR2 SMNVEV (reference sequence). The CDR3 spells CASSETTNEKLFF. In DNA form, the CDR3 reads TGTGCCAGCAGTGAGACAACTAATGAAAAACTGTTTTTT.

This clone turned up a few times. CDR3 in amino acids: CASSEDTYNSYEQYF. CDR3 nucleotide sequence: TGCGCCAGCAGCGAGGACACCTATAACTCCTACGAGCAGTACTTC. The chain recombines TRBV5-1 with TRBJ2-7, with a possible D match to TRBD1 (5 bases). Germline CDR1 is SGHRS and CDR2 is YFSETQ. The ends were cut back, 4 bases at V and 0 bases at J, with 14 bases in the middle. The CDR3 runs 15 residues.

The CDR3 reads CASSPGTGPVGDYGYTF. The CDR3 DNA reads TGTGCCAGCAGCCCAGGGACAGGCCCCGTAGGAGACTATGGCTACACCTTC. The V gene is TRBV11-2, the J gene TRBJ1-2; TRBD1 matches at 8 bases. Germline trimming cut 5 bases from V and 3 bases from J; bases unmatched to any gene: 14. Germline V lookup: CDR1 SGHAT, CDR2 FQNNGV. The CDR3 loop spans 17 amino acids.

Worth noting for this clone: At one end, the junction sequence differs from germline, possibly due to a read error. The V gene is TRBV6-5, the J gene TRBJ2-2, with 7 bases that match TRBD1. The germline CDR1 and CDR2 sequences are MNHEY and SVGAGI. This CDR3 has 15 residues. Here the CDR3 reads CASSPGTENTGELLF. CDR3 DNA sequence: TGTGCCAGCAGTCCCGGGACAGAGAACACCGGGGAGCTGCTTTTT.

The chain links TRBV13 to TRBJ2-6; D gene ambiguous. This CDR3 has 14 residues. The germline V gene has CDR1 PRHDT and CDR2 FYEKMQ (reference sequence). Trimming removed 3 bases at V and 2 bases at J, with 5 bases between. This CDR3 is CASSFQAGANVLTF. CDR3 nucleotide sequence: TGTGCCAGCAGCTTCCAGGCTGGGGCCAACGTCCTGACTTTC.

The rearrangement links TRBV19 to TRBJ1-1; D perhaps matches TRBD1 (6 bases). The CDR3 contains 14 residues. Germline V gives CDR1 LNHDA, CDR2 SQIVND (reference sequence). The V end was cut by 7 bases, the J end by 1 base, with 13 bases between. CDR3 nucleotides: TGTGCCAGTACCCCGACAGGAGAGAACACTGAAGCTTTCTTT. Translating gives CASTPTGENTEAFF.

This clone was observed once. The chain recombines TRBV6-5 with TRBJ1-1; the D gene is possibly TRBD1 (5 bases). The CDR3 spans 16 residues. Trimming took off 1 base at V and 0 bases at J, with 12 bases between the two ends. Per the germline V gene, CDR1 is MNHEY and CDR2 is SVGAGI. CDR3 coding DNA: TGTGCCAGCAGTTACTTCGCGGGGGGTATGAACACTGAAGCTTTCTTT. As protein: CASSYFAGGMNTEAFF.

The V call is TRBV4-3, the J call TRBJ2-1; TRBD2 matches at 11 bases. CDR1 LGHNA and CDR2 YSLEER come from the germline V gene. The junction had 5 bases not matched to a gene; V was cut back by 1 base and J by 9 bases. There are 15 residues in the CDR3. For the CDR3, the DNA is TGCGCCAGCAGCCAAGTGGCTAGCGGGAGGATTGAGCAGTTCTTC. Protein sequence: CASSQVASGRIEQFF.

The chain has TRBV11-2 and TRBJ2-3; 9 positions match TRBD2. The V gene's germline CDR1 is SGHAT and CDR2 FQNNGV. The CDR3 covers 15 residues. The V and J ends lost 3 bases and 1 base, in that order; junction bases with no gene match: 2. The CDR3 is CASSFSGRGTDTQYF. The CDR3 DNA follows: TGTGCCAGCAGCTTTAGCGGGAGAGGCACAGATACGCAGTATTTT.

The J gene is TRBJ1-5, the V gene TRBV18; a weak D match, TRBD1 (5 bases). Germline CDR1 reads KGHSH; CDR2 reads LQKENI. This CDR3 region has 16 residues. V gave up 5 bases and J gave up 0 bases, with 14 bases separating them. CDR3 DNA sequence: TGTGCCAGCTCATCTACGACAGAGTATAGCAATCAGCCCCAGCATTTT. As protein: CASSSTTEYSNQPQHF.

This clone was recorded once. J is TRBJ1-2 and V is TRBV30; D might be TRBD1 (5 bases). Germline V gives CDR1 GTSNPN, CDR2 SVGIG (reference sequence). The CDR3 extends over 16 amino acids. V was cut by 2 bases and J by 8 bases, with 24 bases left in between. The CDR3 region is CAWSLQAGAGPEGYTF. The DNA of the CDR3 is TGTGCCTGGAGTCTTCAGGCTGGTGCGGGACCAGAGGGCTACACCTTC.

This clone was counted once. This chain joins TRBV19 and TRBJ2-1; D is unclear. Germline V gene data show CDR1 as LNHDA and CDR2 as SQIVND (reference sequence). The CDR3 spans 13 residues. V shed 0 bases and J shed 5 bases, with 5 bases lying between them. The CDR3 here is CASSIESNNEQFF. CDR3 nucleotide sequence: TGTGCCAGTAGTATAGAGTCCAACAATGAGCAGTTCTTC.

The V call is TRBV19, the J call TRBJ2-7; 7 nucleotides align to TRBD1. Trimming took 4 bases from V and 0 from J; bases not matched to a gene: 6. The germline gives CDR1 LNHDA, CDR2 SQIVND (reference sequence). The CDR3 runs 15 residues. DNA of the CDR3: TGTGCCAGTAGTAAACAACAGGGGAACTCCTACGAGCAGTACTTC. Amino acids: CASSKQQGNSYEQYF.

The chain carries TRBV5-4 and TRBJ2-5, with 10 bases identical to TRBD2. Unmatched junction bases numbered 8, after V lost 0 bases and J lost 3 bases. From germline, CDR1 is SGHNT and CDR2 YYREEE (reference sequence). This CDR3 contains 17 residues. The CDR3 spells CASSLARGLAGEETQYF. The DNA of the CDR3 is TGTGCCAGCAGCTTGGCCCGTGGGCTAGCGGGAGAAGAGACCCAGTACTTC.

This rearrangement joins TRBV2 to TRBJ1-5; tentative D call: TRBD1 (5 bases). This CDR3 region has 14 residues. Germline values: CDR1 SNHLY, CDR2 FYNNEI. V was cut by 6 bases and J by 7 bases, with 16 bases left in between. The CDR3 DNA reads as TGTGCCAGCAGGTGGACATCTTCCGACCAGCCCCAGCATTTT. Its translation is CASRWTSSDQPQHF. The full variable domain, completed using reference TRBV2 and TRBJ1-5, is EPEVTQTPSHQVTQMGQEVILRCVPISNHLYFYWYRQILGQKVEFLVSFYNNEISEKSEIFDDQFSVERPDGSNFTLKIRSTKLEDSAMYFCASRWTSSDQPQHFGDGTRLSIL.

The sample holds a few counts of this clone. The chain recombines TRBV7-2 with TRBJ2-2; D is possibly TRBD2 (5 bases). The V end was cut by 1 base, the J end by 5 bases, with 14 bases between. Germline lookup yields CDR1 SGHTA and CDR2 FQGNSA. This CDR3 contains 16 residues. The chain's CDR3 is CASSLVARRDTGELFF. The CDR3, as DNA: TGTGCCAGCAGCTTAGTAGCGCGCCGGGATACCGGGGAGCTGTTTTTT.